The 26 T cell receptor beta chains given below trace back to one sample, sequenced in a study of post-analysis software for immune sequencing data. Regarding the study as a whole: In patients, 4 to 6 TRBV segments were more frequent than in controls, with TRBV5-6, TRBV5-1 and TRBV20-1 among them.

Their antigens remain unidentified. Prepared TCR beta cDNA libraries contained unique molecular identifiers. TCRdb reanalysed the PCR reads using MiXCR and keeps one entry per CDR3 protein. The sample contains roughly 600,000 distinct CDR3 sequences, about 40% of which appear only once. The material sequenced was blood. The receptors originated from a girl between 5 and 17 years old with multiple sclerosis.

The rearrangement uses TRBV29-1 and TRBJ1-2; no reliable D call. This CDR3 contains 12 residues. Trimming took 4 bases from V and 7 from J, leaving 13 bases between them. Germline CDR1 is SQVTM and CDR2 is ANQGSEA. The CDR3 is CSVGSASVGYTF. CDR3 DNA: TGCAGCGTTGGGTCAGCCTCAGTTGGCTACACCTTC.

Only a few counts were recorded for this clonotype. V and J are TRBV12-3 or TRBV12-4 and TRBJ1-5, with D tentatively TRBD1 (5 bases). Trimming took 6 bases from V and 7 from J, leaving 25 bases between them. This CDR3 is 17 amino acids long. The CDR3 region is CASSPFWVRVGEQPQHF. In DNA, the CDR3 is TGTGCCAGCAGCCCTTTTTGGGTCAGGGTAGGGGAACAGCCCCAGCATTTT.

J is TRBJ1-1 and V is TRBV18, with 7 positions matching TRBD1. The CDR3 consists of 13 residues. V trimming: 3 bases; J trimming: 5 bases; junction bases outside the gene matches: 3. The germline V gene encodes CDR1 KGHSH and CDR2 LQKENI. The CDR3 coding sequence is TGTGCCAGCTCACCGAGGGGGCTTACTGAAGCTTTCTTT. This encodes CASSPRGLTEAFF.

This clonotype was seen a few times. The chain recombines TRBV7-6 with TRBJ2-3; a possible D gene is TRBD1 (6 bases). Trimming shortened V by 3 bases and J by 2 bases, and 9 bases separated the two germline ends. The CDR3 sequence is 14 residues long. CDR1 is SGHVS, CDR2 FNYEAQ, per germline. CDR3 in amino acids: CASSFSGDTDTQYF. The CDR3 DNA reads TGTGCCAGCAGCTTTTCAGGGGACACAGATACGCAGTATTTT.

The rearrangement links TRBV7-9 to TRBJ2-5; 13 positions agree with TRBD2. The CDR3 is 18 amino acids. V was pared by 6 bases and J by 6 bases, with 16 bases of the junction left unmatched. Germline CDR1 is SEHNR and CDR2 is FQNEAQ (reference sequence). The CDR3 is CASSSKTGTSGEAKTQYF. The CDR3 bases are TGTGCCAGCAGTTCCAAAACGGGGACTAGCGGGGAGGCGAAGACCCAGTACTTC.

The chain joins TRBV14 to TRBJ2-1, with D uncertain. Trimming removed 4 bases from V and 3 bases from J, with 10 bases in between. From germline, CDR1 is SGHDN and CDR2 FVKESK. The CDR3 spans 14 residues. The CDR3 coding sequence is TGTGCCAGCAGCCCTCTCCCGGGCTACAATGAGCAGTTCTTC. Its protein product is CASSPLPGYNEQFF.

In its sample, this clonotype was seen a few times. The gene calls are TRBV20-1 and TRBJ2-7, with D maybe TRBD2 (5 bases). The CDR3 has 14 amino acids. Trimming cost V 6 bases and J 6 bases, with 21 bases left between them. The germline V gene encodes CDR1 DFQATT and CDR2 SNEGSKA (reference sequence). DNA of the CDR3: TGCAGTGCCCTGCCCGGGGTCATCCGGGGCGAGCAGTACTTC. This translates into CSALPGVIRGEQYF.

The chain links TRBV27 to TRBJ2-5; TRBD1 aligns across 9 bases. The germline CDR1 and CDR2 sequences are MNHEY and SMNVEV (reference sequence). J was trimmed by 4 bases and V by 3 bases; bases with no gene match: 6. The CDR3 has 15 amino acids. CDR3 bases: TGTGCCAGCAGTTTGTACACAGGGGGCGGAGAGACCCAGTACTTC. It codes for CASSLYTGGGETQYF.

CDR3 DNA sequence: TGTGCCAGCACCTCAACGGGTAGCAATCAGCCCCAGCATTTT. The encoded protein is CASTSTGSNQPQHF. The gene calls are TRBV7-2 and TRBJ1-5; D is uncertain. The CDR3 has 14 residues. Trimming took 7 bases from V and 0 from J, leaving 10 bases between them. In germline, CDR1 is SGHTA, CDR2 FQGNSA.

The chain uses TRBV5-6 and TRBJ2-3; no firm D call. Germline V CDR1 and CDR2: SGHDT, YYEEEE. The V end lost 5 bases, the J end lost 5 bases, and 15 bases lay between the germline ends. The CDR3 has 14 amino acids. CDR3 sequence reads: CASSLYGGGDTQYF. The CDR3 coding sequence is TGTGCCAGCAGTCTTTACGGTGGTGGAGATACGCAGTATTTT.

This clonotype was counted between two and nine times. The chain links TRBV6-5 to TRBJ2-5; tentatively, D is TRBD1 or TRBD2 (5 bases each). The CDR3 has 15 residues. Germline V gene sequence: CDR1 MNHEY, CDR2 SVGAGI. Trimming cost V 6 bases and J 5 bases, with 19 bases left between them. Here the CDR3 reads CASSPRDGVRETQYF. The CDR3 DNA reads TGTGCCAGCAGCCCTAGGGACGGAGTCCGGGAGACCCAGTACTTC.

V usage is TRBV6-6 and J usage is TRBJ2-4; 8 bases align to TRBD1. Unmatched junction bases numbered 5, after V lost 5 bases and J lost 8 bases. Germline V lookup: CDR1 MNHNY, CDR2 SVGAGI (reference sequence). CDR3 length equals 13 residues. The CDR3 nucleotides are TGTGCCAGCAGTACAGACAGGGGTGACATTCAGTACTTC. It yields the protein CASSTDRGDIQYF.

This clonotype was counted between two and nine times. The genes are TRBV20-1 and TRBJ2-7, with D maybe TRBD2 (5 bases). Germline assignment: CDR1 DFQATT and CDR2 SNEGSKA (reference sequence). V was pared by 5 bases and J by 4 bases, with 18 bases between. The CDR3 is made up of 14 amino acids. The CDR3 reads CSARGSRRRYEQYF. The CDR3, as DNA: TGCAGTGCTCGGGGATCCAGGCGGAGGTACGAGCAGTACTTC.

This clonotype was observed a handful of times. J is TRBJ2-3 and V is TRBV5-1; D possibly corresponds to TRBD2 (5 bases). Trimming took 5 bases from V and 0 from J, leaving 13 bases between them. CDR1 SGHRS and CDR2 YFSETQ come from the germline V gene. The CDR3 spans 15 residues. CDR3 residues: CASRRRQRSTDTQYF. Here the CDR3 DNA reads TGCGCCAGCAGGAGGAGGCAGAGAAGCACAGATACGCAGTATTTT.

In its sample, this clonotype was seen a few times. The V gene is TRBV5-5, the J gene TRBJ2-6, with a weak D call TRBD2 (6 bases). The CDR3 is made up of 17 amino acids. Trimming shortened V by 3 bases and J by 0 bases, and 13 bases separated the two germline ends. From germline, CDR1 is SGHKS and CDR2 YYEKEE (reference sequence). For the CDR3, the DNA is TGTGCCAGCAGCTCTGCTGCGGGGAACTCTGGGGCCAACGTCCTGACTTTC. It yields the protein CASSSAAGNSGANVLTF.

The chain uses TRBV10-3 and TRBJ2-1; possible D gene TRBD2, 6 bases. Trimming took 5 bases from V and 4 from J, leaving 15 bases between them. Germline CDR1 is ENHRY and CDR2 is SYGVKD. There are 15 residues in the CDR3. The CDR3 DNA is TGTGCCATCAGTCCGGAGGGAGGAGGTTACAATGAGCAGTTCTTC. Translation: CAISPEGGGYNEQFF.

V usage is TRBV12-3 or TRBV12-4 and J usage is TRBJ2-1; D perhaps matches TRBD2 (5 bases). Trimming removed 5 bases from V and 5 bases from J, with 16 bases in between. The CDR3 totals 15 residues. CDR3 sequence (DNA): TGTGCCAGCAGTCCGTATAGCCCCGGGGACAATGAGCAGTTCTTC. Translated: CASSPYSPGDNEQFF.

This clonotype has more than one count but fewer than ten. The V gene is TRBV5-6, the J gene TRBJ2-3; D ambiguous. The ends were cut back, 4 bases at V and 6 bases at J, with 12 bases in the middle. Germline CDR1 reads SGHDT; CDR2 reads YYEEEE. This CDR3 is built from 13 residues. The CDR3 nucleotides read TGTGCCAGCAGCATTGGACGAGTCGATACGCAGTATTTT. It yields the protein CASSIGRVDTQYF. Looking up the rest from reference TRBV5-6 and TRBJ2-3 gives the full variable domain: DAGVTQSPTHLIKTRGQQVTLRCSPKSGHDTVSWYQQALGQGPQFIFQYYEEEERQRGNFPDRFSGHQFPNYSSELNVNALLLGDSALYLCASSIGRVDTQYFGPGTRLTVL.

This chain's CDR3 is CASSYATGQDYEQYF. CDR3 DNA sequence: TGTGCCAGCAGTTACGCGACGGGACAAGACTACGAGCAGTACTTC. The V gene is TRBV6-5, the J gene TRBJ2-7, with a possible D match to TRBD1 (6 bases). Trimming removed 2 bases at V and 3 bases at J, with 14 bases between. The CDR3 sequence is 15 residues long. Germline CDR1 and CDR2: MNHEY and SVGAGI.

This chain links TRBV5-1 with TRBJ1-4; D unresolved. V lost 5 bases to trimming and J lost 2 bases, with 7 bases between them. The germline V gene has CDR1 SGHRS and CDR2 YFSETQ. This CDR3 is 13 amino acids long. As DNA, the CDR3 is TGCGCCAGCAGAGGGTTTACTAATGAAAAACTGTTTTTT. It encodes CASRGFTNEKLFF. The complete variable domain, with remaining parts taken from reference TRBV5-1 and TRBJ1-4, reads KAGVTQTPRYLIKTRGQQVTLSCSPISGHRSVSWYQQTPGQGLQFLFEYFSETQRNKGNFPGRFSGRQFSNSRSEMNVSTLELGDSALYLCASRGFTNEKLFFGSGTQLSVL.

The chain recombines TRBV10-1 with TRBJ2-7; unclear D gene. This CDR3 comprises 12 residues. Trimming took 3 bases from V and 6 from J, leaving 9 bases between them. Germline values: CDR1 WNHNN, CDR2 SYGVQD (reference sequence). The CDR3 reads CASSDGRGEQYF. The CDR3 DNA reads TGCGCCAGCAGTGATGGACGTGGCGAGCAGTACTTC.

The chain joins TRBV20-1 to TRBJ1-1; no firm D call. Trimming cost V 3 bases and J 6 bases, with 20 bases left between them. The V gene's germline CDR1 is DFQATT and CDR2 SNEGSKA (reference sequence). The CDR3 sequence is 15 residues long. The chain's CDR3 is CSASGQFVSGAEAFF. The CDR3 DNA sequence: TGCAGTGCTAGTGGTCAGTTCGTCAGCGGCGCTGAAGCTTTCTTT.

The chain joins TRBV5-6 to TRBJ1-1, with D unclear. The CDR3 runs 14 residues. Trimming took off 5 bases at V and 0 bases at J, with 11 bases between the two ends. The germline gives CDR1 SGHDT, CDR2 YYEEEE. The DNA for the CDR3 is TGTGCCAGCAGTACCGACATCATGAACACTGAAGCTTTCTTT. This gives the protein CASSTDIMNTEAFF. Full variable domain (rest looked up from reference TRBV5-6 and TRBJ1-1): DAGVTQSPTHLIKTRGQQVTLRCSPKSGHDTVSWYQQALGQGPQFIFQYYEEEERQRGNFPDRFSGHQFPNYSSELNVNALLLGDSALYLCASSTDIMNTEAFFGQGTRLTVV.

This clonotype was observed a handful of times. The chain links TRBV27 to TRBJ1-5; D is unclear. Trimming stripped 0 bases from V and 5 bases from J, with 11 bases between. Germline CDR1 reads MNHEY; CDR2 reads SMNVEV (reference sequence). The CDR3 runs 15 residues. The CDR3 DNA is TGTGCCAGCAGTTTATCGAAGAGCCCCTATCAGCCCCAGCATTTT. Residues: CASSLSKSPYQPQHF.

The chain recombines TRBV20-1 with TRBJ2-2; TRBD2 might be the D (6 bases). The length of the CDR3 is 14 residues. CDR1 and CDR2 (germline): DFQATT, SNEGSKA (reference sequence). V lost 0 bases to trimming and J lost 6 bases, with 11 bases between them. CDR3: CSARDSGSSGELFF. The DNA of the CDR3 is TGCAGTGCTAGAGATTCCGGGAGTTCCGGGGAGCTGTTTTTT.

This clonotype was seen a handful of times. Possible read error: a much larger clone is one base away. The rearrangement links TRBV6-6 to TRBJ2-1, with 7 bases matching TRBD2. This CDR3 is 17 amino acids long. Germline CDR1 MNHNY, CDR2 SVGAGI (reference sequence). CDR3 sequence (DNA): TGTGCCAGCAGTTACTCGGGGCCTAGCGGACTCTACGATGAGCAGTTCTTC. Its translation is CASSYSGPSGLYDEQFF.